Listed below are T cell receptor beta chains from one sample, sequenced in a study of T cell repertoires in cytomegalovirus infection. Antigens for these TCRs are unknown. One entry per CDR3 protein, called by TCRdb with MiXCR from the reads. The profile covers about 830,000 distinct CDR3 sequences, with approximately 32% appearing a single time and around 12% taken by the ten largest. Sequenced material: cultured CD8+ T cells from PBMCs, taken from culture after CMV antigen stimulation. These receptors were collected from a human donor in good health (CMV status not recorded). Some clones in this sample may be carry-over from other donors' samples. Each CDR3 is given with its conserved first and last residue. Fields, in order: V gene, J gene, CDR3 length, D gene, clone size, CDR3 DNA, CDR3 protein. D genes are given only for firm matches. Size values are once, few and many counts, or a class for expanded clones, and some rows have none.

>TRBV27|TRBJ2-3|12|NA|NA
TGTGCCAGCCAAGACAGCACAGATACGCAGTATTTT
CASQDSTDTQYF
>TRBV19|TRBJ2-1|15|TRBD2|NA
TGTGCCAGTAGTACCCTAGCGGGGGGGCCGGATGAGCAGTTCTTC
CASSTLAGGPDEQFF
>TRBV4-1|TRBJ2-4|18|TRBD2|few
TGTGCCAGCAGCCAAGTCCTAGCTAGCGGGCTGTCCAAAAACATTCAGTACTTC
CASSQVLASGLSKNIQYF
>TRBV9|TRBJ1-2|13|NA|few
TGTGCCAGCAGCGCTCTTAGGGGCTATGGCTACACCTTC
CASSALRGYGYTF
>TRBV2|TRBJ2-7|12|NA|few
TGTGCCAGCCGAGGGGGACCCTACGAGCAGTACTTC
CASRGGPYEQYF
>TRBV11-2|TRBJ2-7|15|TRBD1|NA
TGTGCCAGCAGCTTAGGGGGTCACAGGGGGCGAGAGCAGTACTTC
CASSLGGHRGREQYF
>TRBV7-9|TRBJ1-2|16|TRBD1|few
TGTGCCAGCAGCGGGGACAGGGGGTGGTCTAACTATGGCTACACCTTC
CASSGDRGWSNYGYTF
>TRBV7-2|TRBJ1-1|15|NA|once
TGTGCCAGCAGCTTACGACATGGGGTCAGCACTGAAGCTCTCTTT
CASSLRHGVSTEALF
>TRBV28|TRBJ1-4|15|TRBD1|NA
TGTGCCAGCGGGGACCGGGACAGGGTCGATGAAAAACTGTTTTTT
CASGDRDRVDEKLFF
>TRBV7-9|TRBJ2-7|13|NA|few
TGTGCCAGCAGCCGGCCGTCCGACTACGAGCAGTACTTC
CASSRPSDYEQYF
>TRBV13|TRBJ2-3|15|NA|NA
TGTGCCAGCAGCTCAACAGCCCGCTCTGCAGATACGCAGTATTTT
CASSSTARSADTQYF
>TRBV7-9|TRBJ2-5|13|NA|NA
TGTGCCAGCAGCTTAGTGGTCTGGGAGACCCAGTACTTC
CASSLVVWETQYF
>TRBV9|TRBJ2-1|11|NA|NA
TGTGCCAGCACACAGGGTTATGAGCAGTTCTTC
CASTQGYEQFF
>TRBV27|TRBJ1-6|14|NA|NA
TGTGCCAACAGTTTTGGGCACCAGCACGCACCCCTCCACTTT
CANSFGHQHAPLHF
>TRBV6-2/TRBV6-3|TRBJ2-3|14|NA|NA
TGTGCCAGCAGTTACACAAGCTACACAGATACGCAGTATTTT
CASSYTSYTDTQYF
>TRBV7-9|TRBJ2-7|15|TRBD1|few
TGTGCCAGCAGCCATAGGGACAGGGGGGCCTACGAGCAGTACTTC
CASSHRDRGAYEQYF
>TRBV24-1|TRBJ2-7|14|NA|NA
TGTGCCACCAGTGATTTGCGGAGCCTTTACGAGCAGTACTTC
CATSDLRSLYEQYF
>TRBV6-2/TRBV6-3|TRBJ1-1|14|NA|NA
TGTGCCAGCAGTTATGGGGCAGGGAGCACTGAAGCTTTCTTT
CASSYGAGSTEAFF
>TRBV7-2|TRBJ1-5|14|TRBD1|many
TGTGCCAGCAGCACAACAGGGGGCGGACGGCCCCAGCATTTT
CASSTTGGGRPQHF
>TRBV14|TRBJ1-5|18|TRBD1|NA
TGTGCCAGCAGCCAAGTGGAACAGGGGGCCCCTAGCAATCAGCCCCAGCATTTT
CASSQVEQGAPSNQPQHF
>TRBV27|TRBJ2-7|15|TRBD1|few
TGTGCCAGCAGTTTCATCTTGGGACAGACCTACGAGCAGTACTTC
CASSFILGQTYEQYF
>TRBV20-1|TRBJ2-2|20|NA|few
TGCAGTGCCAAACCGTACATGGGGGTGACTACCCCTCAGAACACCGGGGAGCTGTTTTTT
CSAKPYMGVTTPQNTGELFF
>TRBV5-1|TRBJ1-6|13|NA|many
TGCGCCAGCCATCGAGGGGAAAATTCACCCCTCCACTTT
CASHRGENSPLHF
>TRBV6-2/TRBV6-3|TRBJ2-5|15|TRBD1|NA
TGTGCCAGCAGTTACTCCTGGACAGGACAAGAGACCCAGTACTTC
CASSYSWTGQETQYF
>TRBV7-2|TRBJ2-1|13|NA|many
TGTGCCCTTAGGGAGGGGGGCTGGAATGAGCAGTTCTTC
CALREGGWNEQFF
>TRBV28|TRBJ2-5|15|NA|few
TGTGCCAGCAGTTTATATACAGGGATACAAGAGACCCAGTACTTC
CASSLYTGIQETQYF
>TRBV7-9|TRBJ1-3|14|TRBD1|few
TGTGCCAGCAGATCCGGACAGGGAGAAAACACCATATATTTT
CASRSGQGENTIYF
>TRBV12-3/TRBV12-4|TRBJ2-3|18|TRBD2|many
TGTGCCAGCAGTGGGACAAGCGGGGGGGTGTCTAGCACAGATACGCAGTATTTT
CASSGTSGGVSSTDTQYF
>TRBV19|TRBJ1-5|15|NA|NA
TGTGCCAGTAGTATAGTAGGGTACAGCAATCAGCCCCAGCATTTT
CASSIVGYSNQPQHF
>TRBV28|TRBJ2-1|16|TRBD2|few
TGTGCCAGCATTCAAACCGGGGGGGCCGTCTACAATGAGCAGTTCTTC
CASIQTGGAVYNEQFF
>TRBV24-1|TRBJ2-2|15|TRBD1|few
TGTGCCACCAGTGATTCGGGACAGAGTGTCGGGGAGCTGTTTTTT
CATSDSGQSVGELFF
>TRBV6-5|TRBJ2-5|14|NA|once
TGTGCCAGCAGCTCGGACCCTCTTGGCGAGACCCAGTACTTC
CASSSDPLGETQYF
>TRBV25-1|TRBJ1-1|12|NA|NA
TGTGCCAGCCTCAACAAGAACACTGAAGCTTTCTTT
CASLNKNTEAFF
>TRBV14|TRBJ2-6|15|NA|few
TGTGCCAGCAGCCAAGTTAGGGCTGGGGCCAACGTCCTGACTTTC
CASSQVRAGANVLTF
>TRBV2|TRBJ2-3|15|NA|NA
TGTGCCAGCAGTGAAGAGGTCCCGGACGGAGATACGCAGTATTTT
CASSEEVPDGDTQYF
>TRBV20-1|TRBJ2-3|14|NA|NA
TGCAGTTCAAGTGGGCGGGGAGGCACAGATACGCAGTATTTT
CSSSGRGGTDTQYF
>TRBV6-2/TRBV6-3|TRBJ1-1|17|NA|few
TGTGCCAGCAGTTACGACAATCGGGGGGAGATCGGCACTGAAGCTTTCTTT
CASSYDNRGEIGTEAFF
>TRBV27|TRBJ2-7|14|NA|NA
TGTGCCAGCAGTTTATTGACGGGATCCTACGAGCAGTACTTC
CASSLLTGSYEQYF
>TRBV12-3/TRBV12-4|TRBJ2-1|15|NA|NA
TGTGCCAGCAGTTTTGGGGGGCCCGCCTACAATGAGCAGTTCTTC
CASSFGGPAYNEQFF
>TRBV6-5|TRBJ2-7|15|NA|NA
TGTGCCAGCAGGCTTGGAAGTAGGGGCCTTTACGAGCAGTACTTC
CASRLGSRGLYEQYF
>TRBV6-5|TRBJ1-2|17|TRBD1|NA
TGTGCCAGCAGTTCCCAGACAGGGCGAGGGAAGGAGGATGGCTACACCTTC
CASSSQTGRGKEDGYTF
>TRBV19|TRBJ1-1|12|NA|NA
TGTGCCAGTGGGTACAGGAAGACTGAAGCTTTCTTT
CASGYRKTEAFF
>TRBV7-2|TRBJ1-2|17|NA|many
TGTGCCAGCAGCTTAGCGACACAGGGTCATGTTGGCTATGGCTACACCTTC
CASSLATQGHVGYGYTF
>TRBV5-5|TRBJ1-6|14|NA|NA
TGTGCCAGCAGCTCTCAGGACAGATATTCACCCCTCCACTTT
CASSSQDRYSPLHF
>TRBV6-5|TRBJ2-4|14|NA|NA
TGTGCCAGCAGCTACACCGGGACGGGAAACATTCAGTACTTC
CASSYTGTGNIQYF
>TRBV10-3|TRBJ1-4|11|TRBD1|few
TGTGCCATCAGACAGGGGGAAAAACTGTTTTTT
CAIRQGEKLFF
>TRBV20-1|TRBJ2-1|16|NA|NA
TGCAGTGCCCCTAAGGAGGCGGGGGCACCCTACAATGAGCAGTTCTTC
CSAPKEAGAPYNEQFF
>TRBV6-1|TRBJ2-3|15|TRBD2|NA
TGTGCCAGCAGAGTACTAGCGGGGGGAACAGATACGCAGTATTTT
CASRVLAGGTDTQYF